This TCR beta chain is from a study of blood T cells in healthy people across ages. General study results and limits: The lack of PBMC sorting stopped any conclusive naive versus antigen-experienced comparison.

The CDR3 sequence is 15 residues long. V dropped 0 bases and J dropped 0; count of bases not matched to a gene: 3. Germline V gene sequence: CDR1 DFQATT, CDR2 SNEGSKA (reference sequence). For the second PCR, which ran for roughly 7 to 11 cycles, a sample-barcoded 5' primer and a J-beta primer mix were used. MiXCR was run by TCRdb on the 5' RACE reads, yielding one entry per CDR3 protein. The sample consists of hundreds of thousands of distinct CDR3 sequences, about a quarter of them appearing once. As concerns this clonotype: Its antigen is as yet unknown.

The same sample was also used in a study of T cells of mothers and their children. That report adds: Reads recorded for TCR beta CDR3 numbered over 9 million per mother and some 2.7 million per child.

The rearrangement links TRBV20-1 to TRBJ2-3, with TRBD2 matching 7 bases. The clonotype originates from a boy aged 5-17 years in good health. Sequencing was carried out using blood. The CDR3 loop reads CSAREGGVSTDTQYF. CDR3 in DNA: TGCAGTGCTAGAGAGGGAGGGGTCAGCACAGATACGCAGTATTTT.